This is a list of T cell receptor beta chains from one sample in a study of blood T cells in healthy people across ages. TCRdb re-called the 5' RACE reads through MiXCR, storing one row per CDR3 protein. The data contain more than 800,000 distinct CDR3 sequences, more than 35% of them singletons. Sequencing used blood. The receptors were sampled from a woman aged 60-75 years in good health. Each CDR3 is given with its conserved first and last residue. D genes are given only for firm matches. The size of a clone is reported for some rows only, either as once, few or many, or as a class for expanded clones.

size: NA
J: TRBJ2-1
V: TRBV7-9
D: NA
CDR3: CAWAEGEQFF
DNA: TGTGCCTGGGCGGAGGGCGAGCAGTTCTTC

size: NA
J: TRBJ2-7
V: TRBV23-1
D: NA
CDR3: CASSQPTRTNEQYF
DNA: TGCGCCAGCAGTCAACCGACCAGAACGAACGAGCAGTACTTC

size: NA
J: TRBJ2-7
V: TRBV10-3
D: TRBD1
CDR3: CAISGGTGSSYEQYF
DNA: TGTGCCATCAGTGGGGGGACAGGGAGCTCCTACGAGCAGTACTTC

size: NA
J: TRBJ2-1
V: TRBV20-1
D: NA
CDR3: CSVARAAREQFF
DNA: TGCAGTGTTGCGAGGGCGGCCAGGGAGCAGTTCTTC

size: few
J: TRBJ1-2
V: TRBV7-9
D: NA
CDR3: CASSLGGLSPYYGYTF
DNA: TGTGCCAGCAGCTTGGGGGGGCTCTCCCCGTACTATGGCTACACCTTC

size: NA
J: TRBJ1-5
V: TRBV20-1
D: TRBD1
CDR3: CSALGRGGASQPQHF
DNA: TGCAGTGCTTTGGGGAGAGGGGGCGCGTCTCAGCCCCAGCATTTT

size: few
J: TRBJ2-5
V: TRBV27
D: TRBD2
CDR3: CASSHHGLAGAGETQYF
DNA: TGTGCCAGCAGTCACCACGGACTAGCGGGAGCTGGAGAGACCCAGTACTTC

size: NA
J: TRBJ1-1
V: TRBV25-1
D: TRBD1
CDR3: CASERTGQAFF
DNA: TGTGCCAGCGAGAGGACAGGGCAAGCTTTCTTT

size: many
J: TRBJ2-5
V: TRBV12-3/TRBV12-4
D: NA
CDR3: CASSRDGAKRSQYF
DNA: TGTGCCAGCAGTCGGGACGGGGCCAAGAGAAGCCAGTACTTC

size: few
J: TRBJ1-2
V: TRBV6-5
D: NA
CDR3: CASSYGRTLYGYTF
DNA: TGTGCCAGCAGTTACGGCAGAACACTCTATGGCTACACCTTC

size: NA
J: TRBJ2-5
V: TRBV6-5
D: NA
CDR3: CASRGGGRETQYF
DNA: TGTGCCAGCAGGGGCGGCGGTAGAGAGACCCAGTACTTC

size: NA
J: TRBJ1-4
V: TRBV27
D: NA
CDR3: CASSLGRQGEKLFF
DNA: TGTGCCAGCAGCCTAGGGCGGCAGGGGGAAAAACTGTTTTTT

size: NA
J: TRBJ2-5
V: TRBV27
D: NA
CDR3: CAAGGGDRKTQYF
DNA: TGTGCCGCCGGAGGGGGCGATCGAAAGACCCAGTACTTC

size: NA
J: TRBJ2-7
V: TRBV20-1
D: NA
CDR3: CSARKGPGYEQYF
DNA: TGCAGTGCTAGGAAGGGACCGGGATACGAGCAGTACTTC

size: NA
J: TRBJ2-7
V: TRBV29-1
D: NA
CDR3: CSVVGGPYGQYF
DNA: TGCAGCGTTGTTGGGGGTCCTTACGGGCAGTACTTC

size: NA
J: TRBJ2-3
V: TRBV6-6
D: NA
CDR3: CASSYSSRGGADTQYF
DNA: TGTGCCAGCAGTTACTCGAGTAGGGGGGGGGCAGATACGCAGTATTTT

size: NA
J: TRBJ2-5
V: TRBV20-1
D: NA
CDR3: CSARDAGLRETQYF
DNA: TGCAGTGCTAGAGATGCGGGGCTAAGAGAGACCCAGTACTTC

size: NA
J: TRBJ1-2
V: TRBV6-5
D: NA
CDR3: CASSYLQGSIDGYTF
DNA: TGTGCCAGCAGTTACTTACAGGGTTCAATTGATGGCTACACCTTC

size: NA
J: TRBJ2-6
V: TRBV7-6
D: NA
CDR3: CASSLAPGWGPSGANVLTF
DNA: TGTGCCAGCAGCTTAGCGCCGGGCTGGGGCCCCTCTGGGGCCAACGTCCTGACTTTC

size: NA
J: TRBJ1-1
V: TRBV7-6
D: NA
CDR3: CASSLGEMNTEAFF
DNA: TGTGCCAGCAGCCTAGGGGAAATGAACACTGAAGCTTTCTTT

size: NA
J: TRBJ2-7
V: TRBV4-1
D: TRBD2
CDR3: CASSQEEREGWHEQYF
DNA: TGCGCCAGCAGCCAAGAGGAGCGGGAGGGCTGGCACGAGCAGTACTTC

size: NA
J: TRBJ1-3
V: TRBV6-5
D: NA
CDR3: CASSPSPDTIYF
DNA: TGTGCCAGCAGCCCCAGTCCGGACACCATATATTTT

size: NA
J: TRBJ2-7
V: TRBV20-1
D: NA
CDR3: CSATPRRELVGEQYF
DNA: TGCAGTGCAACACCAAGGAGGGAGTTGGTAGGCGAGCAGTACTTC

size: NA
J: TRBJ2-1
V: TRBV18
D: TRBD1
CDR3: CASSPSGQGAGNEQFF
DNA: TGTGCCAGCTCACCATCCGGACAGGGGGCTGGAAATGAGCAGTTCTTC

size: NA
J: TRBJ2-7
V: TRBV20-1
D: TRBD2
CDR3: CSARPPLAGEQYF
DNA: TGCAGTGCTAGACCACCCCTAGCGGGAGAGCAGTACTTC

size: few
J: TRBJ1-2
V: TRBV29-1
D: NA
CDR3: CSVEDGYGYTF
DNA: TGCAGCGTTGAAGATGGGTATGGCTACACCTTC

size: few
J: TRBJ2-1
V: TRBV20-1
D: TRBD2
CDR3: CSARPSRVQREGNEQFF
DNA: TGCAGTGCTAGACCGTCGCGGGTACAGCGGGAGGGCAATGAGCAGTTCTTC

size: NA
J: TRBJ2-1
V: TRBV5-1
D: TRBD1
CDR3: CASSLSGQGAGEQFF
DNA: TGCGCCAGCAGCCTCTCGGGACAGGGGGCAGGTGAGCAGTTCTTC

size: NA
J: TRBJ2-7
V: TRBV3-1
D: TRBD2
CDR3: CASSQALGTRSAYEQYF
DNA: TGTGCCAGCAGCCAAGCCCTCGGGACTAGAAGTGCCTACGAGCAGTACTTC

size: few
J: TRBJ2-3
V: TRBV18
D: TRBD2
CDR3: CASSPISGSVDTQYF
DNA: TGTGCCAGCTCACCAATCAGCGGGAGCGTAGATACGCAGTATTTT

size: NA
J: TRBJ1-5
V: TRBV5-1
D: NA
CDR3: CASSLGEDSNQPPHF
DNA: TGCGCCAGCAGCTTGGGAGAGGATAGCAATCAGCCCCCGCATTTT

size: few
J: TRBJ2-3
V: TRBV4-1
D: NA
CDR3: CASSQVTGITDTQYF
DNA: TGCGCCAGCAGCCAAGTTACGGGGATCACAGATACGCAGTATTTT

size: few
J: TRBJ2-1
V: TRBV20-1
D: NA
CDR3: CSASRLALGEQFF
DNA: TGCAGTGCTAGCAGGCTAGCTTTGGGCGAGCAGTTCTTC

size: NA
J: TRBJ1-4
V: TRBV2
D: NA
CDR3: CASRNSAANEKLFF
DNA: TGTGCCAGCAGGAACAGTGCGGCTAATGAAAAACTGTTTTTT

size: NA
J: TRBJ2-3
V: TRBV11-1
D: TRBD2
CDR3: CASSPRTSGVSTDTQYF
DNA: TGTGCCAGCAGCCCGCGGACTAGCGGGGTGAGCACAGATACGCAGTATTTT

size: few
J: TRBJ2-1
V: TRBV20-1
D: TRBD2
CDR3: CSATTSGRSEQFF
DNA: TGCAGTGCAACTACTAGCGGGAGAAGTGAGCAGTTCTTC

size: once
J: TRBJ1-2
V: TRBV12-3/TRBV12-4
D: NA
CDR3: CASRPSGRHLGGYTF
DNA: TGTGCCAGCAGGCCCTCAGGACGCCATCTTGGCGGCTACACCTTC

size: NA
J: TRBJ2-5
V: TRBV29-1
D: TRBD2
CDR3: CSVEILRHLAERGPETQYF
DNA: TGCAGCGTTGAAATTCTCCGACATCTAGCGGAGCGTGGGCCAGAGACCCAGTACTTC

size: few
J: TRBJ1-5
V: TRBV7-8
D: NA
CDR3: CASSSRQKTNQPQHF
DNA: TGTGCCAGCAGCTCAAGACAGAAGACCAATCAGCCCCAGCATTTT

size: NA
J: TRBJ2-7
V: TRBV7-9
D: NA
CDR3: CASSFLERTAYEQYF
DNA: TGTGCCAGCAGCTTTTTGGAGAGGACAGCCTACGAGCAGTACTTC

size: NA
J: TRBJ2-7
V: TRBV5-1
D: TRBD2
CDR3: CASSPYSGSGPLTYEQYF
DNA: TGCGCCAGCAGCCCGTATAGCGGGAGTGGACCCCTTACCTACGAGCAGTACTTC

size: NA
J: TRBJ2-5
V: TRBV6-5
D: TRBD1
CDR3: CASSYSWTGGKETQYF
DNA: TGTGCCAGCAGTTACTCGTGGACAGGGGGTAAAGAGACCCAGTACTTC

size: NA
J: TRBJ2-7
V: TRBV29-1
D: TRBD2
CDR3: CSVGTSNLFSYEQYF
DNA: TGCAGCGTGGGGACTAGCAATCTCTTCTCCTACGAGCAGTACTTC

size: NA
J: TRBJ2-7
V: TRBV15
D: NA
CDR3: CATRDSNSYEQYF
DNA: TGTGCCACCAGGGACAGTAACTCCTACGAGCAGTACTTC

size: NA
J: TRBJ2-3
V: TRBV20-1
D: TRBD1
CDR3: CSAEDRGPDTQYF
DNA: TGCAGTGCCGAGGACAGGGGCCCAGATACGCAGTATTTT

size: few
J: TRBJ2-1
V: TRBV5-1
D: NA
CDR3: CASKSDSAYNEQFF
DNA: TGCGCCAGCAAATCGGACTCGGCCTACAATGAGCAGTTCTTC

size: NA
J: TRBJ2-7
V: TRBV12-3/TRBV12-4
D: TRBD1
CDR3: CASRYGQGTYEQYF
DNA: TGTGCCAGCAGATATGGACAGGGCACCTACGAGCAGTACTTC

size: NA
J: TRBJ1-6
V: TRBV28
D: NA
CDR3: CASRSGEHNSPLHF
DNA: TGTGCCAGCAGATCAGGGGAACATAATTCACCCCTCCACTTT

size: NA
J: TRBJ2-1
V: TRBV4-1
D: TRBD1
CDR3: CASSPRSGGTGADEQFF
DNA: TGCGCCAGCAGCCCCCGATCCGGTGGGACAGGGGCGGATGAGCAGTTCTTC

size: NA
J: TRBJ1-2
V: TRBV20-1
D: NA
CDR3: CSAPLQDYGYTF
DNA: TGCAGTGCCCCTCTTCAGGACTATGGCTACACCTTC

size: NA
J: TRBJ1-4
V: TRBV6-5
D: NA
CDR3: CASSYGGSAWTSATNEKLFF
DNA: TGTGCCAGCAGTTATGGTGGCAGCGCATGGACGAGTGCAACTAATGAAAAACTGTTTTTT

size: NA
J: TRBJ2-5
V: TRBV11-1
D: TRBD2
CDR3: CASSERQASGHGRAHSQETQYF
DNA: TGTGCCAGCAGCGAACGACAGGCTAGCGGGCACGGGAGGGCCCACAGTCAAGAGACCCAGTACTTC

size: NA
J: TRBJ1-5
V: TRBV10-2
D: NA
CDR3: CASTGLSNQPQHF
DNA: TGCGCCAGCACGGGACTTAGCAATCAGCCCCAGCATTTT

size: NA
J: TRBJ2-3
V: TRBV6-6
D: TRBD2
CDR3: CASSYTSRGGPDTQYF
DNA: TGTGCCAGCAGTTACACTTCACGGGGGGGTCCAGATACGCAGTATTTT

size: NA
J: TRBJ2-1
V: TRBV9
D: TRBD2
CDR3: CASSVEMWSGSENNEQFF
DNA: TGTGCCAGCAGCGTAGAAATGTGGAGCGGGAGTGAGAACAATGAGCAGTTCTTC

size: few
J: TRBJ2-5
V: TRBV11-2
D: NA
CDR3: CASSQARVTQETQYF
DNA: TGTGCCAGCAGCCAAGCCCGGGTCACCCAAGAGACCCAGTACTTC

size: NA
J: TRBJ2-7
V: TRBV7-9
D: NA
CDR3: CASKVEGTYEQYF
DNA: TGTGCCAGCAAAGTGGAAGGTACCTACGAGCAGTACTTC

size: NA
J: TRBJ2-5
V: TRBV3-1
D: NA
CDR3: CASVNWGQETQYF
DNA: TGTGCCAGCGTGAACTGGGGGCAAGAGACCCAGTACTTC

size: NA
J: TRBJ2-7
V: TRBV14
D: NA
CDR3: CASSQGIFSYEQYF
DNA: TGTGCCAGCAGCCAAGGGATCTTTTCCTACGAGCAGTACTTC

size: few
J: TRBJ2-7
V: TRBV4-1
D: NA
CDR3: CASSRTHTYEQYF
DNA: TGCGCCAGCAGCCGGACACACACCTACGAGCAGTACTTC